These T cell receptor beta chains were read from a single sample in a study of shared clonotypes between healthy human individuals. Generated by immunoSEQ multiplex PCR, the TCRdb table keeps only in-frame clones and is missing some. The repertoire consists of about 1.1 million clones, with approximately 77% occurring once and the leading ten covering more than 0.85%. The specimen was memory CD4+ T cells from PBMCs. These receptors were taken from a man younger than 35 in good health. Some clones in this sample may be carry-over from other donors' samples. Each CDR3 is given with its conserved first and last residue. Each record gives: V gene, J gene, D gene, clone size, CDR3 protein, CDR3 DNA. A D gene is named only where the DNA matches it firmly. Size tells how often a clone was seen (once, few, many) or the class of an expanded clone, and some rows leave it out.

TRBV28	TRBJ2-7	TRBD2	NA	CASSSTSGIYEQYF	TGTGCCAGCAGTTCTACTAGCGGGATTTACGAGCAGTACTTC
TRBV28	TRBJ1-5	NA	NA	CASRPGVLGNNQPQHF	TGTGCCAGCAGGCCTGGGGTTTTAGGGAACAATCAGCCCCAGCATTTT
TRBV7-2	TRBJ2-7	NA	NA	CASSPGGGPLEQYF	TGTGCCAGCAGCCCCGGCGGGGGCCCCTTAGAGCAGTACTTC
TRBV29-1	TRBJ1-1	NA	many	CSVTLGTEAFF	TGCAGCGTGACCTTGGGTACTGAAGCTTTCTTT
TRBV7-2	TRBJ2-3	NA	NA	CASSLGDTSTDTQYF	TGTGCCAGCAGCTTAGGGGACACGAGCACAGATACGCAGTATTTT
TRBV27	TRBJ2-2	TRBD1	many	CASRTGETYTGELFF	TGTGCCAGCAGGACAGGGGAGACGTACACCGGGGAGCTGTTTTTT
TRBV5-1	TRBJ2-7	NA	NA	CASSLEGAPYEQYF	TGCGCCAGCAGCTTGGAAGGGGCCCCCTACGAGCAGTACTTC
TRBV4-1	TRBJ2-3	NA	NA	CASSQVPGLDTQYF	TGCGCCAGCAGCCAAGTGCCCGGATTGGATACGCAGTATTTT
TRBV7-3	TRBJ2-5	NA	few	CASSAGQTGTQYF	TGTGCCAGCAGCGCAGGACAAACAGGGACCCAGTACTTC
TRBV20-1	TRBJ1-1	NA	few	CSASRSTEAFF	TGCAGTGCCTCTCGGAGCACTGAAGCTTTCTTT
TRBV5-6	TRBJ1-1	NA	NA	CASSLVAERTPVF	TGTGCCAGCAGCTTGGTAGCGGAGAGGACACCAGTCTTT
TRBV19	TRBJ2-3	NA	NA	CASSIGARRGTDTQYF	TGTGCCAGTAGTATAGGGGCGCGGAGGGGCACAGATACGCAGTATTTT
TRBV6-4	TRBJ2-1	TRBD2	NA	CASSDRGLVLFF	TGTGCCAGCAGTGACCGGGGACTAGTGCTGTTCTTC
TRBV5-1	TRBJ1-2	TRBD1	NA	CASSPGGPYGYTF	TGCGCCAGCAGCCCAGGGGGGCCATATGGCTACACCTTC
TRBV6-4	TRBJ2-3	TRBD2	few	CASSLAGNTDTQYF	TGTGCCAGCAGTCTAGCGGGGAACACAGATACGCAGTATTTT
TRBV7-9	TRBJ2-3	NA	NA	CASSPIGGPGDTQYF	TGTGCCAGCAGCCCCATTGGGGGGCCGGGAGATACGCAGTATTTT
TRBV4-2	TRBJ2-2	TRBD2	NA	CASSHGLAGIGELFF	TGTGCCAGCAGCCATGGCTTAGCGGGAATCGGGGAGCTGTTTTTT
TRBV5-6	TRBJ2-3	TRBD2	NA	CASSLGGLAGPDTQYF	TGTGCCAGCAGCTTGGGGGGACTAGCGGGGCCAGATACGCAGTATTTT
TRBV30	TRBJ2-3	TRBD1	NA	CAWRLTGRNTDTQYF	TGTGCCTGGAGGTTGACAGGGCGGAACACAGATACGCAGTATTTT
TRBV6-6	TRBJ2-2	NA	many	CASNIGPGELFF	TGTGCCAGCAACATAGGGCCCGGGGAGCTGTTTTTT
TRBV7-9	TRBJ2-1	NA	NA	CASSLAKGPYNEQFF	TGTGCCAGCAGCTTAGCGAAGGGACCTTACAATGAGCAGTTCTTC
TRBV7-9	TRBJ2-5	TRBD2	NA	CASSLGGRIETQYF	TGTGCCAGCAGCTTAGGCGGGAGAATAGAGACCCAGTACTTC
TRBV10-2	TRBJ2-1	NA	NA	CASRTLSYNEQFF	TGCGCCAGCAGGACTCTCTCCTACAATGAGCAGTTCTTC
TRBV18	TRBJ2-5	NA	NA	CASSPLQQETQYF	TGTGCCAGCTCACCACTCCAGCAAGAGACCCAGTACTTC
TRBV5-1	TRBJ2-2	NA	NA	CASSLARGSSEPTGELFF	TGCGCCAGCAGCTTGGCCCGAGGATCTAGCGAGCCCACCGGGGAGCTGTTTTTT
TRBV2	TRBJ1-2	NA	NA	CASSERHREEGYTF	TGTGCCAGCAGTGAACGGCATAGGGAGGAAGGCTACACCTTC
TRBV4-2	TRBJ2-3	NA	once	CASSQDRARSGTDTQYF	TGTGCCAGCAGCCAAGATCGGGCTCGGAGCGGGACAGATACGCAGTATTTT
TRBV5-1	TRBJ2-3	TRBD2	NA	CASSRTSLSTDTQYF	TGCGCCAGCAGCAGGACTAGCCTCAGCACAGATACGCAGTATTTT
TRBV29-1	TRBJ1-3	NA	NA	CSVAGVLSGNTIYF	TGCAGCGTAGCAGGGGTCCTCTCTGGAAACACCATATATTTT
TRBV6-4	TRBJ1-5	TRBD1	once	CASNKKGQRNQPQHF	TGTGCCAGCAATAAAAAGGGACAGCGGAATCAGCCCCAGCATTTT
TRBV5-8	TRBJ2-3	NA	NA	CASFPSWRVDTQYF	TGTGCCAGTTTCCCCAGCTGGCGGGTTGATACGCAGTATTTT
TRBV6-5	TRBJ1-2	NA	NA	CASSPPATPSGYTF	TGTGCCAGCAGTCCACCCGCCACGCCCAGTGGCTACACCTTC
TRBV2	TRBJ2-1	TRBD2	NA	CASSDVTGLDYNEQFF	TGTGCCAGCAGTGACGTTACCGGACTAGACTACAATGAGCAGTTCTTC
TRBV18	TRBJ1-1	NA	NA	CASSPSESGLTEAFF	TGTGCCAGCTCACCATCCGAATCAGGATTAACTGAAGCTTTCTTT
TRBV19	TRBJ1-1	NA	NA	CASSILDSLNTEAFF	TGTGCCAGTAGTATTCTGGACAGTCTGAACACTGAAGCTTTCTTT
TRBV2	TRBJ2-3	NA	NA	CASAAGAYGQYF	TGTGCCAGCGCGGCCGGGGCGTACGGGCAGTATTTT
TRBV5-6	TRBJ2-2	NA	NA	CASSLMDGNTGELFF	TGTGCCAGCAGCTTGATGGACGGGAACACCGGGGAGCTGTTTTTT
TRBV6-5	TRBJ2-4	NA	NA	CASSYSGQGGYIQYF	TGTGCCAGCAGTTACTCCGGTCAGGGGGGGTACATTCAGTACTTC
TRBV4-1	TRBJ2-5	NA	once	CASSQGHQETQYF	TGCGCCAGCAGCCAAGGGCACCAAGAGACCCAGTACTTC
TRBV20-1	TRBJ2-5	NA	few	CSARDKETQYF	TGCAGTGCTAGAGATAAAGAGACCCAGTACTTC
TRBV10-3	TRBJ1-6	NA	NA	CAISVGGDGNSPLHF	TGTGCCATCAGTGTTGGAGGGGATGGCAATTCACCCCTCCACTTT
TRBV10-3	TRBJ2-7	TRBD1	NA	CAISAAGTGLYEQYF	TGTGCCATCAGCGCGGCCGGGACAGGGCTTTACGAGCAGTACTTC